These 13 T cell receptor beta chains were sequenced from one sample in a study of blood T cells in healthy people across ages (dated by TCRdb to about 2015). Libraries were built with 5' RACE. The sequencer listed for this sample is Illumina HiSeq 2500. A second PCR of about 7 to 12 cycles was run with a J-beta primer mix and a sample-barcoded 5' primer. Through fastp at Q25 and MiXCR, TCRdb rebuilt clones from the public reads, retaining in-frame beta chains. Rows matching on CDR3 protein sequence are summarized as one entry with the most common DNA and genes. Recorded for this sample are 750,000 to 850,000 distinct CDR3 sequences; roughly 25% of them occurred a single time. The ten largest make up approximately 3.7% of the sample. The same sample was also used in a study of T cells of mothers and their children.

The sequenced sample consisted of blood. All receptors derive from a boy younger than 18 in good health.

This chain links TRBV4-3 with TRBJ2-5; D uncertain. Looked up from germline, CDR1 is LGHNA and CDR2 is YSLEER. V was clipped by 3 bases and J by 1 base, with 9 bases between them. CDR3 length: 14 amino acids. CDR3 in DNA: TGCGCCAGCAGCCAGCAGCTGGGCCAAGAGACCCAGTACTTC. Its translation: CASSQQLGQETQYF.

V and J are TRBV21-1 and TRBJ2-3; the tabulated D call, TRBD1, remains unverified against the DNA. TRBV21-1 represents a pseudogene. CDR3 size: 16 residues. DNA of the CDR3: TGTGCCAGCAGCAAAGTGGGGACAGGGGATCCAGATACGCAGTATTTT. Translated, it gives CASSKVGTGDPDTQYF.

V usage is TRBV6-6 and J usage is TRBJ2-7; 11 nucleotides align to TRBD2. The length of the CDR3 is 16 residues. J was trimmed by 4 bases and V by 2 bases; bases with no gene match: 7. Germline V gene data show CDR1 as MNHNY and CDR2 as SVGAGI (reference sequence). The CDR3 sequence: CASSYGTSGGGYEQYF. The CDR3 bases are TGTGCCAGCAGTTACGGGACTAGCGGAGGGGGGTACGAGCAGTACTTC.

J is TRBJ2-7 and V is TRBV12-3 or TRBV12-4; tentatively, D is TRBD1 or TRBD2 (5 bases each). V lost 6 bases and J lost 4, with 16 bases in between. The CDR3 has 14 amino acids. The CDR3 DNA is TGTGCCAGCAGCTCCTCGGGACCGCTTTACGAGCAGTACTTC. This translates into CASSSSGPLYEQYF.

This clonotype was observed a handful of times. This chain joins TRBV12-3 or TRBV12-4 and TRBJ2-3; the D call may be TRBD1 or TRBD2 (7 bases each). The CDR3 runs to 14 residues. V lost 7 bases and J lost 4, with 15 bases in between. The DNA for the CDR3 is TGTGCCAGCAAGCGGGACAGAACTCCAGATACGCAGTATTTT. Translated, it gives CASKRDRTPDTQYF.

The chain is built from TRBV6-6 and TRBJ1-4; 8 bases agree with TRBD1. The CDR3 runs to 15 residues. Per the germline V gene, CDR1 is MNHNY and CDR2 is SVGAGI (reference sequence). After removal of 1 base from V and 8 bases from J, the junction contained 6 bases not matched to a gene. The CDR3 coding sequence is TGTGCCAGCAGTTACTTGGACAGGGTAGACGAAAAACTGTTTTTT. Translated, it gives CASSYLDRVDEKLFF.

The sample holds a few counts of this clonotype. The genes are TRBV21-1 and TRBJ2-4; TRBD2, the table's D call, was not compared with the DNA. TRBV21-1 has pseudogene status. The CDR3 contains 17 residues. Here the CDR3 reads CASSPWAERGAKNIQYF. CDR3 in DNA: TGTGCCAGCAGCCCCTGGGCGGAGCGGGGAGCCAAAAACATTCAGTACTTC.

This clonotype was picked up a small number of times. This chain joins TRBV4-3 and TRBJ1-1; D is possibly TRBD1 (5 bases). This CDR3 region has 13 residues. CDR1 and CDR2 (germline): LGHNA, YSLEER. V shed 0 bases and J shed 4 bases, with 6 bases lying between them. This chain's CDR3 is CASSQEGRTEAFF. The CDR3 coding sequence is TGCGCCAGCAGCCAAGAGGGGCGCACTGAAGCTTTCTTT.

This chain uses TRBV28 with TRBJ2-3, with a possible D match to TRBD2 (5 bases). This CDR3 has 13 amino acids. Looked up from germline, CDR1 is MDHEN and CDR2 is SYDVKM. V lost 5 bases and J lost 4, with 10 bases in between. The DNA for the CDR3 is TGTGCCAGCAGTCGCCGGGGTCCAGATACGCAGTATTTT. Protein product: CASSRRGPDTQYF.

V and J are TRBV4-1 and TRBJ2-3; maybe TRBD2 (6 bases). This CDR3 contains 16 residues. In germline, CDR1 is MGHRA, CDR2 YSYEKL. Trimming removed 1 base at V and 2 bases at J, with 13 bases between. The DNA of the CDR3 is TGCGCCAGCAGCCAAGTGTGGGCGGGGACCACAGATACGCAGTATTTT. Translated: CASSQVWAGTTDTQYF.

The chain carries TRBV10-3 and TRBJ2-3; 14 bases line up with TRBD2. V trimming: 6 bases; J trimming: 1 base; junction bases outside the gene matches: 3. CDR1 and CDR2 (germline): ENHRY, SYGVKD. The CDR3 spans 16 residues. CDR3 nucleotide sequence: TGTGCCATCAGCGGGACTAGCGGGGGAGGCACAGATACGCAGTATTTT. It yields the protein CAISGTSGGGTDTQYF.

The table lists this clonotype with many counts. This chain connects TRBV4-3 to TRBJ1-2, with unresolved D. V was trimmed by 0 bases and J by 1 base, leaving 6 bases between them. CDR1 LGHNA and CDR2 YSLEER come from the germline V gene. This CDR3 has 14 residues. CDR3 nucleotide sequence: TGCGCCAGCAGCCAAGATCGGGGTAACTATGGCTACACCTTC. This sequence encodes CASSQDRGNYGYTF.

In its sample, this clonotype was seen a few times. CDR3 DNA sequence: TGTGCCAGCAGCCTCGACAGATTCACCGGGGAGCTGTTTTTT. Translating it yields CASSLDRFTGELFF. This chain links TRBV7-2 with TRBJ2-2; the D gene is possibly TRBD1 (5 bases). This CDR3 region has 14 residues. Per germline, CDR1 SGHTA and CDR2 FQGNSA. The V end was cut by 5 bases, the J end by 4 bases, with 11 bases between.